This TCR beta chain comes out of a study of cytomegalovirus exposure and HLA in healthy donors. Study-wide findings and caveats: TRBV6-2, TRBV6-3 and some other V segments were excluded as indistinguishable. The study carried out a later analysis of TCR beta sequences. It associated 16,951 of them with specific HLA alleles at a false discovery rate of 0.05. A later analysis revealed that TCR association rates differed between HLA loci, peaking at DRB1 and bottoming out at HLA-C.

The PCR contained 60 Vbeta and 13 Jbeta primers. Authors' processing steps: Later, roughly 80 million unique TCR beta chains were counted in an analysis, and around 11 million of them were shared. Sequenced by immunoSEQ multiplex PCR; TCRdb stores in-frame clones only, minus some. V and J calls and clone size come straight from that table; D and trimming were deduced from the DNA. Here the sample spans approximately 150,000 clones, just over 70% being singletons. About this clone: Its target is unknown.

Looked up from germline, CDR1 is MDHEN and CDR2 is SYDVKM. CDR3 length equals 13 residues. J lost 9 bases, V lost 5 bases, and 9 bases had no gene match. The rearrangement joins TRBV28 to TRBJ1-1; the match to TRBD1 covers 7 bases. The receptor was isolated from a man younger than 35 in good health and CMV-seropositive. The sample was PBMCs. The CDR3 DNA is TGTGCCAGCAGTCACATCGAAAGGGGGCAAGCTTTCTTT. It encodes CASSHIERGQAFF. Full variable domain (rest looked up from reference TRBV28 and TRBJ1-1): DVKVTQSSRYLVKRTGEKVFLECVQDMDHENMFWYRQDPGLGLRLIYFSYDVKMKEKGDIPEGYSVSREKKERFSLILESASTNQTSMYLCASSHIERGQAFFGQGTRLTVV.